This paragraph covers one T cell receptor (beta chain) sequence. The source of the sample is a study of T cells in Graves' hyperthyroidism and ophthalmopathy. Diagnoses were made from clinical symptoms, serum measures (thyroxine and TRAb), thyroid ultrasound and orbital computed tomography. RNA transcripts provided the source from which TCR beta CDR3 regions were amplified. HTBI primers were employed in a first-round RT-PCR of the TCR CDR3. MiXCR, run by TCRdb on the multiplex PCR reads, gives a single entry per CDR3 protein. The sample has more than 500,000 distinct CDR3 sequences; 15% to 20% are singletons. The V gene's germline CDR1 is MNHNS and CDR2 SASEGT. Trimming shortened V by 2 bases and J by 4 bases, and 9 bases separated the two germline ends. The CDR3 length is 13 residues.

The V gene is TRBV6-1, the J gene TRBJ2-7; D unresolved. Sequences were obtained from blood. The receptor's source is a woman aged 25 to 39 with Graves' hyperthyroidism. This CDR3 reads CASSEPPWYEQYF. The CDR3 DNA reads TGTGCCAGCAGTGAACCCCCGTGGTACGAGCAGTACTTC.